The T cell receptor (beta chain) under discussion was sequenced for a study of blood T cell repertoires in COVID-19. Study overall: In each case, the material was cDNA or gDNA derived from T cells, B-cell-depleted T cells, or PBMCs.

Using immunoSEQ multiplex PCR, the repertoire was profiled, and TCRdb retains in-frame clones only, with some absent. The sample lists 390,000 or so clones, roughly 85% occurring once. Sequencing was done on a sample of peripheral blood. The clonotype was recovered from a woman aged 25 to 45 with active or convalescent COVID-19.

The CDR3 nucleotides read TGCGCCAGCAGTATTGAGAGCATGAACACTGAAGCTTTCTTT. Its protein product is CASSIESMNTEAFF. The chain uses TRBV5-1 and TRBJ1-1; no reliable D call. The CDR3 totals 14 residues. Germline V gene lookup returns CDR1 SGHRS and CDR2 YFSETQ. Trimming left V 5 bases short and J 0 bases short, with 11 bases between.